This entry features one T cell receptor beta chain sequence. The antigen remains unidentified. This sample is part of a study of cytomegalovirus exposure and HLA in healthy donors. Study-wide results and caveats: As a later analysis showed, several of the most significant clusters appeared to be linked to common viral pathogens. A later look showed TCR association rates differing by HLA locus, highest for DRB1 and lowest for HLA-C.

The PCR used 60 Vbeta and 13 Jbeta primers. Here immunoSEQ multiplex PCR was the method, and the copy in TCRdb shows in-frame clones only, minus some. The table records 150,000 to 200,000 clones, around 80% of them present only once. The CDR3 length is 14 residues. Germline lookup yields CDR1 MNHNY and CDR2 SVGAGI (reference sequence). Material for sequencing was PBMCs. J is TRBJ2-5 and V is TRBV6-6, with TRBD2 matching over 13 bases. The last part of the DNA fits TRBJ2-7 better; the J call may be wrong. The clonotype comes from a male donor in good health and CMV-seronegative. The DNA for the CDR3 is TGTGCCAGCACCATGACTAGCGGGAGGTACGAGCAGTACTTC. As protein: CASTMTSGRYEQYF.